This entry features one T cell receptor (beta chain) sequence. Authors' methods: Researchers report that nucleated cell counts were estimated from reference gene primer amplification. The assay was immunoSEQ multiplex PCR, and TCRdb's table has in-frame clones only and misses some. D and trimming were read from the DNA, whereas the V and J calls and clone size are those reported in that table. The table has some 180,000 clones, around 83% seen once. The sample belongs to a study of blood T cell repertoires in COVID-19. Study as a whole: The origin of the acute and convalescent COVID-19 samples was the United States, Italy and Spain. T cells, B-cell-depleted T cells, or PBMCs provided the cDNA or gDNA that served as material.

Between the trimmed V and J ends, which lost 5 bases and 5 bases, there was a span of 14 bases. CDR1 and CDR2 from the germline V gene are SGHTA and FQGTGA. CDR3 size: 14 residues. V usage is TRBV7-3 and J usage is TRBJ2-3; the D gene is possibly TRBD2 (6 bases). The material sequenced was peripheral blood. The receptor was derived from an older woman who had recovered from COVID-19. The CDR3 coding sequence is TGTGCCAGCAGCCCGAGGAGGGGTAAAGATACGCAGTATTTT. Translating it yields CASSPRRGKDTQYF.